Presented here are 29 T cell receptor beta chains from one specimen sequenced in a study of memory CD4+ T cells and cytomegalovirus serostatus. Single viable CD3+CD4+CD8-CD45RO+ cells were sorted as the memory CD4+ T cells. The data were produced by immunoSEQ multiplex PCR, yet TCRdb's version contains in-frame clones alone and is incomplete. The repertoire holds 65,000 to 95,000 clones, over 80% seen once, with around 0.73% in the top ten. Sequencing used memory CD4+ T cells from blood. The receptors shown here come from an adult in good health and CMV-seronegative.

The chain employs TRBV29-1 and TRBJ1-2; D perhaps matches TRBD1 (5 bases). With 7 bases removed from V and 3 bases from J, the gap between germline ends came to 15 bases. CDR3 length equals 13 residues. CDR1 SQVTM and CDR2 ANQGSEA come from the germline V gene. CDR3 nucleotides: TGCAGCGGCTCCAGGGAGAGTGACTATGGCTACACCTTC. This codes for CSGSRESDYGYTF.

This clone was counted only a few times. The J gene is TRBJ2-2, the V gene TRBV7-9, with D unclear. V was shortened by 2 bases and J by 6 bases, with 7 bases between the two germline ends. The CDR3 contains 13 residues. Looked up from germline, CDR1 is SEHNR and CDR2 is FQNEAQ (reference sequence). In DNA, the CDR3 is TGTGCCAGCAGCTTATTTGGGGCCGGGGAGCTGTTTTTT. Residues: CASSLFGAGELFF. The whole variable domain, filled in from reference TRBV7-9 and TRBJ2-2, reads DTGVSQNPRHKITKRGQNVTFRCDPISEHNRLYWYRQTLGQGPEFLTYFQNEAQLEKSRLLSDRFSAERPKGSFSTLEIQRTEQGDSAMYLCASSLFGAGELFFGEGSRLTVL.

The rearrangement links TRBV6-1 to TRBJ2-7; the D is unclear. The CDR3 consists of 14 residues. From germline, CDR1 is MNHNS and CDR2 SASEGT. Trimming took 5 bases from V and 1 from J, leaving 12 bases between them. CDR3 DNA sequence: TGTGCCAGCAGTTTGGACCACTTTTCCTACGAGCAGTACTTC. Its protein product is CASSLDHFSYEQYF.

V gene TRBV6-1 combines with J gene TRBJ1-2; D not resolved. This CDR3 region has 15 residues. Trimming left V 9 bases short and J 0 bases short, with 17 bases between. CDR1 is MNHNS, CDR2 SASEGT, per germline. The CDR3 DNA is TGTGCCAGTCCAGCCCAGCCCGGGACTAACTATGGCTACACCTTC. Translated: CASPAQPGTNYGYTF.

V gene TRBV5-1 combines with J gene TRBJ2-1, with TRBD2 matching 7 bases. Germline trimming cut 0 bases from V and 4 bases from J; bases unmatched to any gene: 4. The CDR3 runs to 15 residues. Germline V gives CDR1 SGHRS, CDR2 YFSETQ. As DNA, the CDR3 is TGCGCCAGCAGCTTGGGTAGCGGGCCGTACAATGAGCAGTTCTTC. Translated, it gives CASSLGSGPYNEQFF.

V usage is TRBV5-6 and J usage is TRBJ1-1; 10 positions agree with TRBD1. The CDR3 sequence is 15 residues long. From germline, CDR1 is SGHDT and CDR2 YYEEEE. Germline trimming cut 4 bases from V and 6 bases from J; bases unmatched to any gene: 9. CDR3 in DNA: TGTGCCAGCAGCCGGGAGACAGGGGGCTCGGCTGAAGCTTTCTTT. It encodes CASSRETGGSAEAFF. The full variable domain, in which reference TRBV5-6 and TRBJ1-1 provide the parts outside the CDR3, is DAGVTQSPTHLIKTRGQQVTLRCSPKSGHDTVSWYQQALGQGPQFIFQYYEEEERQRGNFPDRFSGHQFPNYSSELNVNALLLGDSALYLCASSRETGGSAEAFFGQGTRLTVV.

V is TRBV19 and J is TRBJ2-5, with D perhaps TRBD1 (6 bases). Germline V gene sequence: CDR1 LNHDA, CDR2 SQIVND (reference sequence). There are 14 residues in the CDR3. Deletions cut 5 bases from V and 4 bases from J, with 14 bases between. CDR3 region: CASSDSGTIETQYF. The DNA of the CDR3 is TGTGCCAGTAGTGATTCCGGGACAATAGAGACCCAGTACTTC.

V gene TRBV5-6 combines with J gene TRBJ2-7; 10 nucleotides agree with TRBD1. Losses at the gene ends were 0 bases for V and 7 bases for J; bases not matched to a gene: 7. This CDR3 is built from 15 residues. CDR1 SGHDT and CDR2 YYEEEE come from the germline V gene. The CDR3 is CASSLAGTGVQEQYF. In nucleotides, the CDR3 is TGTGCCAGCAGCTTGGCAGGGACAGGGGTACAAGAGCAGTACTTC.

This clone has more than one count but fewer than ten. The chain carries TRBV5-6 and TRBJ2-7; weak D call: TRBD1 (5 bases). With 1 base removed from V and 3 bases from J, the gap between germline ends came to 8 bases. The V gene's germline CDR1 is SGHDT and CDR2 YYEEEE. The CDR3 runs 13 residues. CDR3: CASSLIDSYEQYF. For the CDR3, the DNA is TGTGCCAGCAGCTTGATAGACAGCTACGAGCAGTACTTC. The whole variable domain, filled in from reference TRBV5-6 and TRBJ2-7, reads DAGVTQSPTHLIKTRGQQVTLRCSPKSGHDTVSWYQQALGQGPQFIFQYYEEEERQRGNFPDRFSGHQFPNYSSELNVNALLLGDSALYLCASSLIDSYEQYFGPGTRLTVT.

In DNA, the CDR3 is TGTGCCAGCGGCGCTAGCGGTACCTACGAGCAGTACTTC. It encodes CASGASGTYEQYF. This chain joins TRBV21-1 and TRBJ2-7; the table gives TRBD2 as D, unverified against the DNA. TRBV21-1 is classified as a pseudogene. The CDR3 consists of 13 residues.

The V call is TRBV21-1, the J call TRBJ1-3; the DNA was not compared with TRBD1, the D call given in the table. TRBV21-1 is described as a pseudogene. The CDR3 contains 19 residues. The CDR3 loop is CASSADPGQVKDSGNTIYF. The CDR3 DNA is TGTGCCAGCAGCGCGGACCCGGGACAGGTTAAGGACTCTGGAAACACCATATATTTT.

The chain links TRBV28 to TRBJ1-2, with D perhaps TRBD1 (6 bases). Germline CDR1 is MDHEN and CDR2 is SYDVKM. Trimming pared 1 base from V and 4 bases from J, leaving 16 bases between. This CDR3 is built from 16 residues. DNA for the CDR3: TGTGCCAGCAGTTTATTAGGCTCGGGGGCGGGCTATGGCTACACCTTC. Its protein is CASSLLGSGAGYGYTF.

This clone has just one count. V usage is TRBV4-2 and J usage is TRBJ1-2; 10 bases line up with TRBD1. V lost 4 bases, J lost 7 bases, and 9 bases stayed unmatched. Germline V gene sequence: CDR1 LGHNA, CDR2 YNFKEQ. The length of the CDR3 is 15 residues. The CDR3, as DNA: TGTGCCAGCAGCCGCGACGAGACAGGGGGCGGTGGCTACACCTTC. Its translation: CASSRDETGGGGYTF.

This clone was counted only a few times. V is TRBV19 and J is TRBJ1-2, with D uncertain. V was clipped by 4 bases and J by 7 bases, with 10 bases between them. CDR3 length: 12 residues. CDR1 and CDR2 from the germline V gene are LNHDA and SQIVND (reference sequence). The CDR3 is CASSRRVGGYTF. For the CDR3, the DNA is TGTGCCAGTAGTAGGCGGGTTGGTGGCTACACCTTC.

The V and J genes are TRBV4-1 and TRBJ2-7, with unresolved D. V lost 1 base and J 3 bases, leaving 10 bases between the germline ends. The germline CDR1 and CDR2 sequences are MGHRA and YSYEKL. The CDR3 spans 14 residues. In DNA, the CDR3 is TGCGCCAGCAGCCAAGGACCTGGGGTCTACGAGCAGTACTTC. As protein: CASSQGPGVYEQYF.

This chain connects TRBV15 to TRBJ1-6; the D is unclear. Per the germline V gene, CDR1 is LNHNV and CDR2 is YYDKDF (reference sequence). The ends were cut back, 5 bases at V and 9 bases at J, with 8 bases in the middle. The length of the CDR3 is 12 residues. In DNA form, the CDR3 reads TGTGCCACCAGCGGGAGGAGTTCACCCCTCCACTTT. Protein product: CATSGRSSPLHF.

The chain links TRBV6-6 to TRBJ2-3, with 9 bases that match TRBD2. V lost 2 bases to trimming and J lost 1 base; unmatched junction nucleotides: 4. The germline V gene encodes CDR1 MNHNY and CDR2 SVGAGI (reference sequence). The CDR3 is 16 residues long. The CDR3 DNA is TGTGCCAGCAGTTACCCCAGCGGGGGGCGCACAGATACGCAGTATTTT. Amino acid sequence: CASSYPSGGRTDTQYF.

As DNA, the CDR3 is TGTGCCAGCAGCTTAAATAGCGGGGGGGTTCGAGAGACCCAGTACTTC. It encodes CASSLNSGGVRETQYF. The gene calls are TRBV7-3 and TRBJ2-5, with TRBD2 matching over 11 bases. This CDR3 contains 16 residues. CDR1 is SGHTA and CDR2 is FQGTGA in the germline V gene. With V trimmed by 1 base and J by 4 bases, 5 bases remained unmatched.

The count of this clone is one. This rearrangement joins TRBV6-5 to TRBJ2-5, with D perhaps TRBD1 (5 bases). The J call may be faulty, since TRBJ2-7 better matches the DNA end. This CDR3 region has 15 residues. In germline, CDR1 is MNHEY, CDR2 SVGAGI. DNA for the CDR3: TGTGCCAGCAGTTCACCTTACAGGTCGCCCTACGAGCAGTACTTC. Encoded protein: CASSSPYRSPYEQYF.

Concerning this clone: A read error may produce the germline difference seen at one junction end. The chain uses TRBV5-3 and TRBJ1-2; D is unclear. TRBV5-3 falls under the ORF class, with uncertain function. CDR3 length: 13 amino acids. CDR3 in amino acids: CASSLEGNYGYTF. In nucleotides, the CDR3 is TGTGCCAGCAGCTTGGAGGGAAACTATGGCTACACCTTC.

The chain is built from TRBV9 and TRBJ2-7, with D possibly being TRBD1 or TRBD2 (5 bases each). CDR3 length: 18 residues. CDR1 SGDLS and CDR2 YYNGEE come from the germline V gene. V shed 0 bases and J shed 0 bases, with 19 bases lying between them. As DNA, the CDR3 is TGTGCCAGCAGCGTAGTTGGGGGTCTGAACATCTGCTCCTACGAGCAGTACTTC. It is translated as CASSVVGGLNICSYEQYF.

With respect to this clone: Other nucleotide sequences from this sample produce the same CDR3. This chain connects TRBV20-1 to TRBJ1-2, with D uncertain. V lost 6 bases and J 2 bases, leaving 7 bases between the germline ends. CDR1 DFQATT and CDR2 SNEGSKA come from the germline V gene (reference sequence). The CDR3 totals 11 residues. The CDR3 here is CSATDNYGYTF. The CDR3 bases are TGCAGTGCGACGGACAACTATGGCTACACCTTC.

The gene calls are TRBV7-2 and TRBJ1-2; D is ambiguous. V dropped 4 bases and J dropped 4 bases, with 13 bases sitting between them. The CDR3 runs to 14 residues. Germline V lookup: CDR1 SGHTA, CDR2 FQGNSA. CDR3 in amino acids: CASSSQGYGYGYTF. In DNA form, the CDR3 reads TGTGCCAGCAGCTCCCAAGGGTACGGCTATGGCTACACCTTC.

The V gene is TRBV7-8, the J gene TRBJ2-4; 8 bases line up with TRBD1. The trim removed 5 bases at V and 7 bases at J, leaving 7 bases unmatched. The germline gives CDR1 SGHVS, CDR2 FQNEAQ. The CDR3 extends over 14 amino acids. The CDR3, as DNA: TGTGCCAGCAGCCAGTCGACAGGGGCGAACATTCAGTACTTC. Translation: CASSQSTGANIQYF.

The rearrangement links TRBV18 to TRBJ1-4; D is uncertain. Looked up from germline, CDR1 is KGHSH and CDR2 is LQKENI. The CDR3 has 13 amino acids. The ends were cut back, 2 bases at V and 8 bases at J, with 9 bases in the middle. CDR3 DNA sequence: TGTGCCAGCTCACCATCGGGAACCGAAAAACTGTTTTTT. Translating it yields CASSPSGTEKLFF.

The CDR3 loop is CASRPIWPNEQFF. Written as DNA, the CDR3 is TGTGCCAGCAGGCCGATCTGGCCCAATGAGCAGTTCTTC. V gene TRBV28 combines with J gene TRBJ2-1, with no clear D. The CDR3 covers 13 residues. V was shortened by 6 bases and J by 6 bases, with 12 bases between the two germline ends. Germline lookup yields CDR1 MDHEN and CDR2 SYDVKM.

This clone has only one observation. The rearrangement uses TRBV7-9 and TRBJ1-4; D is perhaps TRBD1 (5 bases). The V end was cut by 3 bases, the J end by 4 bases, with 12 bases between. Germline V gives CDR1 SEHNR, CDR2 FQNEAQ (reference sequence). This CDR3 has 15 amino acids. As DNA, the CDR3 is TGTGCCAGCAGCTTGGACGGGGGGGTTAATGAAAAACTGTTTTTT. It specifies CASSLDGGVNEKLFF.

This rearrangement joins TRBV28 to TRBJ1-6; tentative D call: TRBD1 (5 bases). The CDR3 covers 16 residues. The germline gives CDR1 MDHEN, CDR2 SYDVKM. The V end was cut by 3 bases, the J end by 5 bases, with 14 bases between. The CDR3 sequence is CASSLGTGANNSPLHF. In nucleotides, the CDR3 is TGTGCCAGCAGTTTGGGGACGGGAGCTAATAATTCACCCCTCCACTTT.

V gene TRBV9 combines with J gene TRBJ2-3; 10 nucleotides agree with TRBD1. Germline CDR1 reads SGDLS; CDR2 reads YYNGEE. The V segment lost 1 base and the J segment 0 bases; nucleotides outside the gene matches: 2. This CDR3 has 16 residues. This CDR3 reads CASSVRQGASTDTQYF. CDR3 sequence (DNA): TGTGCCAGCAGCGTAAGACAGGGGGCTAGCACAGATACGCAGTATTTT.